This TCR beta chain was observed in a study of identical twins (TCRdb year 2016). For the study in its entirety: To test whether fetal clonotypes persist, this study deep-sequenced TCR alpha and beta repertoires from monozygotic twins, from unrelated adults of various ages, and from cord blood. To rule out contamination, replicate twin experiments were performed at different times with different library preparation protocols. Paper-wide results and their limitations: Out-of-frame TCR alpha sequences shared between twins showed an excess of low generation-probability sequences compared with coincidental sharing between unrelated individuals. Because the same donors could not be followed over many years, the conclusions relied on cross-sectional statistical analysis. In beta out-of-frame sequences, excess twin sharing was weaker, because having fewer shared sequences lowered the signal-to-noise ratio. Fewer insertions were carried by abundant cord blood beta clonotypes, a similar but weaker trend appeared in young adult naive repertoires, and no such trend appeared in memory repertoires. Zero-insertion analyses could be partly confounded by invariant T cells such as MAIT and iNKT, although diverse VJ usage argued against such confounding for most clonotypes. Out-of-frame TCR alpha sharing in monozygotic twins was systematically underestimated by recombination models, whereas sharing between unrelated individuals was in agreement with the recombination models.

As for this clonotype: The clone's antigen remains unknown. Within one base of it there is no much larger clone, and no base qualities were kept.

All donors were healthy Caucasians. Miltenyi CD45RO+ enrichment and human naive T-cell isolation kits were used to isolate memory (CD45RO+) and naive T cells from PBMC. The library was built by means of 5' RACE. Reads for this sample came from an Illumina HiSeq 2000. Template switching added a universal primer binding site, and the final cDNA carried a unique molecular identifier that allowed TCR cDNA molecules to be counted accurately. Specific primers in the conserved constant-segment region were used to synthesize first-strand cDNA for the TCR alpha and beta chains. To control for contamination, every cDNA library carried two barcodes: a SMART-Mk sample barcode plus Illumina barcodes. TruSeq adapter sequences along with Illumina sample barcodes were introduced in two successive PCR steps. Sequencing of the TCR alpha and beta cDNA libraries was done on the Illumina HiSeq platform using custom primers. Turning to the authors' computational methods: MiGEC was used to process raw reads and extract unique molecular identifiers, and MiXCR was used to find CDR3 positions. For each individual, recombination models were inferred using an EM algorithm with the repgenHMM and IGoR tools. The tcR package in R was used for shared clonotype analysis, with sharing normalized by the product of cloneset sizes. To study raw recombination free of thymic and clonal selection effects, out-of-frame nonproductive sequences were analyzed. Using fastp at Q25 and MiXCR, TCRdb reprocessed the public reads and kept productive beta chains. Every entry covers one CDR3 protein and lists the most common genes and DNA from its rows. The V and J calls come from TCRdb's annotation, not from the publication. This sample gives roughly 260,000 distinct CDR3 sequences in total; 11% to 15% of them show up just once. The ten top clones hold approximately 9.3% of the sample.

Germline trimming: 4 bases from V, 1 base from J; junction bases outside gene matches: 13. Inclusive of the bounding cysteine and phenylalanine, the CDR3 is 18 residues long. The only DNA kept is the CDR3, 54 bases in frame from the first base. The germline V gene gives CDR1 as MNHEY and CDR2 as SVGEGT. The receptor was isolated from a woman aged 18-30 years in good health. The rearranged chain carries TRBV6-2 or TRBV6-3 and TRBJ2-7; TRBD2 matches 10 bases in the middle. The sequenced sample was memory (CD45RO+) T cells sorted from blood. The sample's cell subset or site, from its label and the paper: CD45RO+ enriched T cells. The DNA reads as follows: TGTGCCAGCAGTTTAGTGGCTAGCGGGAGTCGTTGGTCCTACGAGCAGTACTTC. This encodes CASSLVASGSRWSYEQYF.